These T cell receptor beta chains were read from a single sample in a study of T cell repertoires in cytomegalovirus infection. Using its own MiXCR run on the reads, TCRdb lists one record per CDR3 protein. Of some 150,000 distinct CDR3 sequences in the sample, 20% to 30% are singletons; the top ten hold about 10%. The sequencing input was PBMCs. The origin of the receptors is a human donor in good health (CMV status not recorded). Some clones in this sample may be carry-over from other donors' samples. The CDR3 runs from the conserved cysteine through the conserved F or W. The order of the fields is D gene, V gene, J gene, clone size, CDR3 DNA, CDR3 protein. A D gene is named only where the DNA matches it firmly. Clone size is not always given. Where it is, it says once, few, many or a class for expanded clones.

>TRBD1|TRBV15|TRBJ2-1|few
TGTGCCACCTCCGACAGGGGGGGGGACAATGAGCAGTTCTTC
CATSDRGGDNEQFF
>TRBD1|TRBV2|TRBJ1-1|.
TGTGCCAGCAGTGTTCGGCAGGGGGACACTGAAGCTTTCTTT
CASSVRQGDTEAFF
>.|TRBV28|TRBJ2-2|few
TGTGCCAGCAGTCCTGGACAGTGGGACGGGGAGCTGTTTTTT
CASSPGQWDGELFF
>.|TRBV5-4|TRBJ1-5|few
TGTGCCAGCAGCTTGTCGGGAGCCAATCAGCCCCAGCATTTT
CASSLSGANQPQHF
>.|TRBV5-7|TRBJ2-4|few
TGTGCCAGCAGCTTAAATCATGGGGTCGAAGACAAATTCCGGCCCAAAAACATTCAGTACTTC
CASSLNHGVEDKFRPKNIQYF
>TRBD1|TRBV20-1|TRBJ1-6|few
TGCAGTGCTAGGGACAGGGCAACTTCACCCCTCCACTTT
CSARDRATSPLHF
>.|TRBV7-9|TRBJ1-3|many
TGTGCCAGCAGCTCTTTAACATTTGGAAACACCATATATTTT
CASSSLTFGNTIYF
>.|TRBV7-9|TRBJ2-7|.
TGTGCCAGCAGCCCCTACGAGGGGGGGACAACCTACGAGCAGTACTTC
CASSPYEGGTTYEQYF
>TRBD1|TRBV7-6|TRBJ1-4|many
TGTGCCAGCAGCTTAGTGGGACAGGGTCGTGAAAAACTGTTTTTT
CASSLVGQGREKLFF
>.|TRBV9|TRBJ1-2|few
TGTGCCAGCAGCGTAGAGGACGGCTATGGCTACACCTTC
CASSVEDGYGYTF
>TRBD1|TRBV19|TRBJ2-5|.
TGTGCCAGTAGTATGCAGGGGGCGCAGATGAAAGAGACCCAGTACTTC
CASSMQGAQMKETQYF
>.|TRBV6-2/TRBV6-3|TRBJ1-4|.
TGTGCCAGCAGTTATTCACCGACAGGTGGGAAGGAAAAACTGTTTTTT
CASSYSPTGGKEKLFF
>TRBD2|TRBV28|TRBJ2-7|.
TGTGCCAGCAACTCGGGGGGTGAGCAGTACTTC
CASNSGGEQYF
>TRBD2|TRBV7-2|TRBJ2-7|many
TGTGCCAGCAGCTTAGCGGTAGCGGGAGCCTACGAGCAGTACTTC
CASSLAVAGAYEQYF
>.|TRBV20-1|TRBJ1-1|few
TGCAGTGCTAGAGTCCCAGGGTTGTATACTGAAGCTTTCTTT
CSARVPGLYTEAFF
>TRBD1|TRBV7-8|TRBJ1-2|many
TGTGCCAGCAGCTGGGACAGGGGAGGCGGCTACACCTTC
CASSWDRGGGYTF
>TRBD1|TRBV20-1|TRBJ2-1|few
TGCAGTGCTCCTAAGCCATTTCCCGGGACAGGGGTTTTCAATGAGCAGTTCTTC
CSAPKPFPGTGVFNEQFF
>.|TRBV7-2|TRBJ2-3|many
TGTGCCAGCAGCTTAGAGCTAGCTACAGATACGCAGTATTTT
CASSLELATDTQYF
>TRBD2|TRBV20-1|TRBJ2-3|.
TGCAGTGTTCAGGCATGGGGAGGGCAAAGGACAGATACGCAGTATTTT
CSVQAWGGQRTDTQYF
>TRBD2|TRBV7-4|TRBJ2-3|.
TGTGCCAGCAGGCCCGGGGTAGCGGGACTGGTGGGTACAGATACGCAGTATTTT
CASRPGVAGLVGTDTQYF
>TRBD2|TRBV6-8|TRBJ2-1|.
TGTGCCAGCGCCCTTAGCGGGAGCTACAATGAGCAGTTCTTC
CASALSGSYNEQFF
>TRBD1|TRBV7-9|TRBJ2-5|.
TGTGCCAGCAGCTTAGCGAGGACAGGGGCGGGGGAGACCCAGTACTTC
CASSLARTGAGETQYF